Below, 17 T cell receptor beta chains from the same sample are listed, as sequenced in a study of T cell changes during pregnancy in multiple sclerosis. Generated by immunoSEQ multiplex PCR, the TCRdb table keeps only in-frame clones and is missing some. The sample yields about 44,000 clones, 94% seen once. The source was CD4+ T cells from peripheral blood mononuclear cells, collected in the first trimester of pregnancy. The receptor set was obtained from a female donor with multiple sclerosis, enrolled in a pregnancy study.

This clone was counted a few times. The chain has TRBV5-1 and TRBJ1-6, with 7 positions matching TRBD1. With V trimmed by 4 bases and J by 7 bases, 17 bases remained unmatched. Per germline, CDR1 SGHRS and CDR2 YFSETQ. The CDR3 has 18 residues. In nucleotides, the CDR3 is TGCGCCAGCAGCCATAGCCAACTACAGGGGATGAGGAATTCACCCCTCCACTTT. This gives the protein CASSHSQLQGMRNSPLHF.

The J gene is TRBJ2-7, the V gene TRBV2; 8 bases are shared with TRBD2. This CDR3 spans 16 amino acids. After removal of 7 bases from V and 0 bases from J, the junction contained 11 bases not matched to a gene. Looked up from germline, CDR1 is SNHLY and CDR2 is FYNNEI. The CDR3 bases are TGTGCCAGCACCGGCGGGGGGACCCTGATCTCCTACGAGCAGTACTTC. It encodes CASTGGGTLISYEQYF.

This clone was seen once. V gene TRBV5-4 combines with J gene TRBJ2-3; TRBD2 matches 12 bases. V was clipped by 4 bases and J by 1 base; unmatched bases: 4. The CDR3 is made up of 16 amino acids. Germline V gives CDR1 SGHNT, CDR2 YYREEE (reference sequence). The DNA for the CDR3 is TGTGCCAGCAGCCGTAGACTAGCGGGGGGCACAGATACGCAGTATTTT. It yields the protein CASSRRLAGGTDTQYF.

This rearrangement joins TRBV7-2 to TRBJ2-1; 7 bases map to TRBD2. The CDR3 spans 11 residues. Trimming cost V 5 bases and J 9 bases; bases outside gene matches: 1. Germline-derived CDR1 and CDR2 are SGHTA and FQGNSA. The CDR3 loop is CASSPGGEQFF. CDR3 DNA: TGTGCCAGCAGCCCGGGGGGTGAGCAGTTCTTC.

This chain joins TRBV5-1 and TRBJ1-1, with 7 bases aligning to TRBD1. This CDR3 spans 14 amino acids. Losses at the gene ends were 1 base for V and 6 bases for J; bases not matched to a gene: 6. Looked up from germline, CDR1 is SGHRS and CDR2 is YFSETQ. CDR3 DNA sequence: TGCGCCAGCAGCTTGTATCGGGACAGCCCTGAAGCTTTCTTT. Encoded protein: CASSLYRDSPEAFF.

A few counts support this clone. The V and J genes are TRBV18 and TRBJ1-2; D unclear. The CDR3 sequence is 11 residues long. The germline CDR1 and CDR2 sequences are KGHSH and LQKENI. The V gene lost 5 bases and the J gene lost 4 bases, with 5 bases spanning the gap. CDR3 sequence: CASSSVYGYTF. The CDR3 bases are TGTGCCAGCTCATCAGTCTATGGCTACACCTTC. The full variable domain, its missing parts supplied by reference TRBV18 and TRBJ1-2, is NAGVMQNPRHLVRRRGQEARLRCSPMKGHSHVYWYRQLPEEGLKFMVYLQKENIIDESGMPKERFSAEFPKEGPSILRIQQVVRGDSAAYFCASSSVYGYTFGSGTRLTVV.

This sequence joins TRBV4-1 and TRBJ2-1; 15 nucleotides agree with TRBD2. The CDR3 covers 14 residues. Germline assignment: CDR1 MGHRA and CDR2 YSYEKL. J gave up 5 bases and V 9 bases, and 2 bases lay outside the gene matches. CDR3: CASGTSGGNNEQFF. The CDR3 DNA reads as TGCGCCAGTGGGACTAGCGGGGGGAACAATGAGCAGTTCTTC.

The chain carries TRBV5-6 and TRBJ1-6, with D possibly matching TRBD1 (6 bases). The length of the CDR3 is 16 residues. Germline V CDR1 and CDR2: SGHDT, YYEEEE. Trimming took 0 bases from V and 6 from J, leaving 13 bases between them. The CDR3 region is CASSLGGGAGNSPLHF. DNA for the CDR3: TGTGCCAGCAGCTTGGGTGGGGGCGCGGGTAATTCACCCCTCCACTTT.

The chain is built from TRBV5-1 and TRBJ1-1, with 8 bases lining up with TRBD1. CDR3 length: 14 residues. J lost 3 bases, V lost 4 bases, and 5 bases had no gene match. The germline CDR1 and CDR2 sequences are SGHRS and YFSETQ. CDR3 protein: CASSSQGAHTEAFF. As DNA, the CDR3 is TGCGCCAGCAGCAGTCAGGGGGCACACACTGAAGCTTTCTTT.

The chain uses TRBV5-1 and TRBJ2-1; 11 positions agree with TRBD2. CDR3 size: 15 residues. Germline lookup yields CDR1 SGHRS and CDR2 YFSETQ. The J segment lost 5 bases and the V segment lost 2 bases, leaving 3 bases of the junction unmatched. For the CDR3, the DNA is TGCGCCAGCAGCTTACTAGCGGGGGCCAACAATGAGCAGTTCTTC. It is translated as CASSLLAGANNEQFF.

The V call is TRBV9, the J call TRBJ2-5, with D possibly being TRBD1 (6 bases). The germline V gene encodes CDR1 SGDLS and CDR2 YYNGEE. The V and J ends lost 3 bases and 4 bases respectively, with 13 bases between them. The CDR3 has 14 residues. The CDR3, as DNA: TGTGCCAGCAGCGCCCCGGGACACTCAGAGACCCAGTACTTC. This gives the protein CASSAPGHSETQYF.

The chain links TRBV5-6 to TRBJ1-6; 8 bases line up with TRBD1. The germline gives CDR1 SGHDT, CDR2 YYEEEE. Losses at the gene ends were 0 bases for V and 4 bases for J; bases not matched to a gene: 3. The CDR3 has 16 amino acids. The DNA for the CDR3 is TGTGCCAGCAGCTTGGCAGGACAGGGTTATAATTCACCCCTCCACTTT. This gives the protein CASSLAGQGYNSPLHF. Looking up the rest from reference TRBV5-6 and TRBJ1-6 gives the full variable domain: DAGVTQSPTHLIKTRGQQVTLRCSPKSGHDTVSWYQQALGQGPQFIFQYYEEEERQRGNFPDRFSGHQFPNYSSELNVNALLLGDSALYLCASSLAGQGYNSPLHFGNGTRLTVT.

This clone was observed a single time. The genes are TRBV7-3 and TRBJ2-3; TRBD1 aligns across 9 bases. The CDR3 contains 12 residues. CDR1 is SGHTA, CDR2 FQGTGA, per germline. Germline trimming cut 3 bases from V and 14 bases from J; bases unmatched to any gene: 6. The CDR3 DNA follows: TGTGCCAGCAGCTTCTCCGGGACAGGGTTGTATTTT. It yields the protein CASSFSGTGLYF.

This chain connects TRBV19 to TRBJ1-5; a weak D match, TRBD1 (5 bases). Per the germline V gene, CDR1 is LNHDA and CDR2 is SQIVND (reference sequence). V lost 6 bases, J lost 5 bases, and 17 bases lay in between. The CDR3 length is 15 residues. CDR3 DNA sequence: TGTGCCAGTAGGATTGTGGGGGGAATAGATCAGCCCCAGCATTTT. Amino acids: CASRIVGGIDQPQHF.

The chain employs TRBV14 and TRBJ2-3; D perhaps matches TRBD1 (6 bases). CDR1 SGHDN and CDR2 FVKESK come from the germline V gene. This CDR3 has 15 residues. Trimming shortened V by 4 bases and J by 4 bases, and 15 bases separated the two germline ends. DNA for the CDR3: TGTGCCAGCAGCCCTATCACAGGGCCCCCAGATACGCAGTATTTT. Protein: CASSPITGPPDTQYF.

The sample holds a few counts of this clone. The chain is built from TRBV19 and TRBJ1-1, with a tentative D call TRBD1 (5 bases). This CDR3 is 11 amino acids long. From germline, CDR1 is LNHDA and CDR2 SQIVND (reference sequence). Trimming took 10 bases from V and 10 from J, leaving 16 bases between them. This CDR3 reads CATRLGEGAFF. The DNA of the CDR3 is TGTGCCACCCGGTTGGGGGAGGGAGCTTTCTTT.

The CDR3 DNA sequence: TGTGCCAGCAGCTTAGCGCTCGGGGGGAACGAAAAACTGTTTTTT. Protein: CASSLALGGNEKLFF. This chain links TRBV7-9 with TRBJ1-4, with D possibly TRBD1 on 5 matching bases. V lost 0 bases and J 8 bases, leaving 13 bases between the germline ends. The CDR3 spans 15 residues. Germline CDR1 is SEHNR and CDR2 is FQNEAQ (reference sequence).